This paragraph reports one T cell receptor (beta chain). Its antigen is currently unknown. The data derive from a study of response to subunit inactivated influenza vaccine. Study results and limitations: A suggestion made by the authors is that each seasonal influenza vaccination recruits few new T cells.

MiXCR was run by TCRdb on the RT-PCR reads, yielding one entry per CDR3 protein. Of some 640,000 distinct CDR3 sequences detected, about 15% appear once; the ten largest clones hold approximately 7%. The germline CDR1 and CDR2 sequences are MGHRA and YSYEKL. With 2 bases clipped from V and 3 bases from J, the junction kept 6 bases outside the gene matches. This CDR3 is 15 amino acids long. This clonotype was obtained from a man aged 45 to 65 who received an inactivated influenza vaccine. The V call is TRBV4-1, the J call TRBJ1-1, with 7 bases fitting TRBD1. This sample comprised PBMCs from blood, obtained around 15 days before vaccination. The CDR3 is CASSQNGQVDTEAFF. In nucleotides, the CDR3 is TGCGCCAGCAGCCAAAACGGACAGGTGGACACTGAAGCTTTCTTT.